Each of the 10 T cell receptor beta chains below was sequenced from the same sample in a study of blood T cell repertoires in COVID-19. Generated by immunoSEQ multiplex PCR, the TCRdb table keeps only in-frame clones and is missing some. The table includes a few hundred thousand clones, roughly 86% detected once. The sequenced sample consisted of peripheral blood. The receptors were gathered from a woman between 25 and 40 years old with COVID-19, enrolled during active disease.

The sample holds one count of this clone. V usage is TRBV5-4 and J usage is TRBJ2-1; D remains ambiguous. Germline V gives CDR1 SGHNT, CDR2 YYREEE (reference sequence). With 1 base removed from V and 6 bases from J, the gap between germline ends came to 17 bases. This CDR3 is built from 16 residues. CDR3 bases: TGTGCCAGCAGCTTGCTTTCCCTGGGTAGGAGCAATGAGCAGTTCTTC. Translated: CASSLLSLGRSNEQFF.

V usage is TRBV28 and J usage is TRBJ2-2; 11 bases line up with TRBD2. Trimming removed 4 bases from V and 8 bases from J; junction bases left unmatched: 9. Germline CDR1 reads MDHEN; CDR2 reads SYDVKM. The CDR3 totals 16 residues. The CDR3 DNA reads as TGTGCCAGCAGTTACTTAGCGGGAGGGGTCTCTGGGGAGCTGTTTTTT. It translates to CASSYLAGGVSGELFF.

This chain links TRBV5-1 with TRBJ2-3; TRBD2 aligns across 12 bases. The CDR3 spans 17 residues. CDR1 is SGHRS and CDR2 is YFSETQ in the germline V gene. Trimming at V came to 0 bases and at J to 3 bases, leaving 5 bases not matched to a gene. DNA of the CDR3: TGCGCCAGCAGCTTGGGGATGACTAGCGGGAGTACAGATACGCAGTATTTT. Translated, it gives CASSLGMTSGSTDTQYF.

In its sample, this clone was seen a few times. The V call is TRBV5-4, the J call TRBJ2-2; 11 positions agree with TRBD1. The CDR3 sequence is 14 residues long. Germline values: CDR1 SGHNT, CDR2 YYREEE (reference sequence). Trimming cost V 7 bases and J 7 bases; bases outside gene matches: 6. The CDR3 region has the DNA TGTGCCAGCCGGACAGGGGGCTTTGGCGGGGAGCTGTTTTTT. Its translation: CASRTGGFGGELFF.

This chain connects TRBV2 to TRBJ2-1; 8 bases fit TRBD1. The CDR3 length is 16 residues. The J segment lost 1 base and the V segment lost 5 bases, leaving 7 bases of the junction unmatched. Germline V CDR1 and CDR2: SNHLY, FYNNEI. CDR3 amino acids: CASSRDRGRSYNEQFF. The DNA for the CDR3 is TGTGCCAGCAGTCGAGACAGGGGTAGATCCTACAATGAGCAGTTCTTC.

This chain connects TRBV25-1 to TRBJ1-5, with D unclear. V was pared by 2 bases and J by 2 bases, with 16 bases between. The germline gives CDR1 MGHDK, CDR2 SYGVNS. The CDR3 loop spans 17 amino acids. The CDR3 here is CASSEGPPGGGNQPQHF. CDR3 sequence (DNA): TGTGCCAGCAGTGAAGGGCCCCCGGGAGGCGGCAATCAGCCCCAGCATTTT.

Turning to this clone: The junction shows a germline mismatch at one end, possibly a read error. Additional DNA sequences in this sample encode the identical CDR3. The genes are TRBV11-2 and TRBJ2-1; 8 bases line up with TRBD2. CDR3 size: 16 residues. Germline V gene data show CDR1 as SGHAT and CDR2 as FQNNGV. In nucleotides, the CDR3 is TGTGCCAGCAGCTTATTCTCGGGACTAGGGGACAATGAACAGTTCTTC. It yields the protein CASSLFSGLGDNEQFF. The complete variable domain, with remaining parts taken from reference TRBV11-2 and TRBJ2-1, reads EAGVAQSPRYKIIEKRQSVAFWCNPISGHATLYWYQQILGQGPKLLIQFQNNGVVDDSQLPKDRFSAERLKGVDSTLKIQPAKLEDSAVYLCASSLFSGLGDNEQFFGPGTRLTVL.

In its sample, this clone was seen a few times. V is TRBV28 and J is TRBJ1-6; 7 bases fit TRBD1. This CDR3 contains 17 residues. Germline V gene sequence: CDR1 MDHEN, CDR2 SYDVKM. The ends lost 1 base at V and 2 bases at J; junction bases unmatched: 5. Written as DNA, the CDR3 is TGTGCCAGCAGTTTATTTGCAGGGGGTACCTATAATTCACCCCTCCACTTT. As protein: CASSLFAGGTYNSPLHF.

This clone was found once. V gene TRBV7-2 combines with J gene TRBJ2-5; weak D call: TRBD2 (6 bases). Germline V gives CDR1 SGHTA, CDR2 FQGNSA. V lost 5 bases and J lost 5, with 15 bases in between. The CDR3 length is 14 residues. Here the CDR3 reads CASSRLTRGETQYF. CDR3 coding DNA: TGTGCCAGCAGCCGTCTGACCCGGGGGGAGACCCAGTACTTC. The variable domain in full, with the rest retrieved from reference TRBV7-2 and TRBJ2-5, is GAGVSQSPSNKVTEKGKDVELRCDPISGHTALYWYRQSLGQGLEFLIYFQGNSAPDKSGLPSDRFSAERTGGSVSTLTIQRTQQEDSAVYLCASSRLTRGETQYFGPGTRLLVL.

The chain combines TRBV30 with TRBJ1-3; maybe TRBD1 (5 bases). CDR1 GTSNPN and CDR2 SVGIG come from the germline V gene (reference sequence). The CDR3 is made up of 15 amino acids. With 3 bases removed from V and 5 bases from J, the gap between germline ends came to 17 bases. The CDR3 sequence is CAWRVAGTARNTIYF. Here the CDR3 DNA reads TGTGCCTGGAGAGTCGCAGGGACTGCAAGAAACACCATATATTTT.